A selection of T cell receptor beta chains follows, all from one sample in a study of T cells in Graves' hyperthyroidism and ophthalmopathy. TCRdb re-called the multiplex PCR reads with MiXCR, one entry per CDR3 protein. Among about 340,000 distinct CDR3 sequences, roughly a fifth were seen once, and the ten largest hold over 40%. Specimen: blood. Receptors were obtained from a woman in her forties or fifties with Graves' hyperthyroidism. CDR3s leave out the opening cysteine and the closing phenylalanine or tryptophan. Fields, in order: clone size, J gene, CDR3 length, V gene, CDR3 protein. The listing skips clone size in some rows; elsewhere it reads once, few, many or a size class.

>-|TRBJ2-4|13|TRBV28
ASSPGTVTKNIQY
>many|TRBJ2-3|17|TRBV7-9
ASSGGLAGGPRSTDTQY
>many|TRBJ2-1|14|TRBV2
ASSEAGLAVYNEQF
>few|TRBJ1-2|13|TRBV20-1
SAPTYDRVNYGYT
>many|TRBJ1-3|13|TRBV27
ASSFGQGSGNTIY
>-|TRBJ1-2|13|TRBV27
ASSGGAGLRYGYT
>-|TRBJ2-7|12|TRBV20-1
SASTGSRQYEQY
>many|TRBJ1-2|13|TRBV28
ASSLPLGQNYGYT
>-|TRBJ2-7|13|TRBV12-3/TRBV12-4
ASSLWGGASYEQY
>many|TRBJ1-1|12|TRBV7-3
ASSLGIQGGEAF
>many|TRBJ2-7|12|TRBV10-3
AISGTLSSYEQY
>few|TRBJ1-2|16|TRBV10-3
AISESIYRVDKRYGYT
>many|TRBJ2-1|11|TRBV11-3
ASSQILGGEQF
>many|TRBJ1-5|10|TRBV7-9
ASSSPNQPQH
>-|TRBJ1-1|13|TRBV11-2
ASSLVGRQLNEAF
>few|TRBJ2-5|11|TRBV7-7
ASSQAKEGTQY
>many|TRBJ2-3|12|TRBV6-2/TRBV6-3
ASSLGLITDTQY
>many|TRBJ2-2|15|TRBV5-1
ASSSAGTGGITGELF
>many|TRBJ2-1|13|TRBV4-1
ASRPEKFSYNEQF
>many|TRBJ2-5|11|TRBV6-1
ASSRTSQETQY
>-|TRBJ2-7|13|TRBV10-3
AINPGGPFSYEQY
>many|TRBJ2-5|10|TRBV20-1
SATGGLETQY
>few|TRBJ1-6|11|TRBV6-1
ASTGTGNSPLH
>few|TRBJ1-1|11|TRBV10-3
AIREGMNTEAF
>many|TRBJ2-7|11|TRBV28
ASTAGLLYEQY
>-|TRBJ2-7|10|TRBV29-1
SALEGPVEQY
>-|TRBJ2-7|11|TRBV25-1
ASKLAGGNEQY
>few|TRBJ1-3|11|TRBV27
ASSSLSGNTIY
>many|TRBJ1-2|10|TRBV2
ASLRGDYGYT
>many|TRBJ2-7|13|TRBV6-1
ASSGTRLSSYEQY
>few|TRBJ2-1|12|TRBV20-1
SAPWTSGGNEQF
>-|TRBJ1-1|10|TRBV2
ASTSGNTEAF